This TCR beta chain was captured in a study of T cell repertoires in cytomegalovirus infection. About the study: CMV epitopes used comprised recently identified HLA-C-restricted ones and well-studied HLA-B-restricted ones.

Study-wide points: In two of eight donors, the top clonotype was HLA-C-restricted CMV-specific.

TCRdb itself ran the reads through MiXCR, one entry per CDR3 protein. Here the sample spans a few hundred thousand distinct CDR3 sequences, around 40% being singletons. There are 15 residues in the CDR3. Germline loops: CDR1 SGHVS, CDR2 FQNEAQ. V lost 1 base and J lost 4; bases outside the gene matches: 5. Turning to this clonotype: Its antigen remains unknown.

The V and J genes are TRBV7-8 and TRBJ2-7, with 9 bases that match TRBD2. The TCR was taken from a human donor in good health (CMV status not recorded). Some clones in this sample may be carry-over from other donors' samples. This specimen consisted of cultured PBMCs, obtained from culture after CMV antigen stimulation. The DNA of the CDR3 is TGTGCCAGCAGCTTAGGGGCGGGAGGGGGGTACGAGCAGTACTTC. As protein: CASSLGAGGGYEQYF. Based on the CDR3 plus reference TRBV7-8 and TRBJ2-7, the full variable domain is GAGVSQSPRYKVAKRGQDVALRCDPISGHVSLFWYQQALGQGPEFLTYFQNEAQLDKSGLPSDRFFAERPEGSVSTLKIQRTQQEDSAVYLCASSLGAGGGYEQYFGPGTRLTVT.